The 18 T cell receptor beta chains listed next were all sequenced from one sample in a study of blood T cell repertoires in COVID-19. Produced via immunoSEQ multiplex PCR; TCRdb's table is partial and in-frame only. Counted here are about 8,000 clones, roughly four fifths occurring once; the ten biggest clones make up approximately 29%. Sequencing was performed on peripheral blood. The receptors were sampled from a human donor in a cohort sampled during active COVID-19.

V gene TRBV19 combines with J gene TRBJ1-5; no firm D call. CDR3 length: 15 residues. Trimming took 1 base from V and 0 from J, leaving 7 bases between them. Germline CDR1 LNHDA, CDR2 SQIVND (reference sequence). CDR3 sequence: CASSIGHSSNQPQHF. In nucleotides, the CDR3 is TGTGCCAGTAGTATAGGACACTCTAGCAATCAGCCCCAGCATTTT.

J is TRBJ2-7 and V is TRBV6-5; D is possibly TRBD1 (6 bases). Germline values: CDR1 MNHEY, CDR2 SVGAGI. V lost 5 bases, J lost 6 bases, and 14 bases lay in between. This CDR3 comprises 13 residues. The CDR3 bases are TGTGCCAGCAGTCCCAACAGGGCCGGCGAGCAGTACGTC. Its translation: CASSPNRAGEQYV.

The chain uses TRBV7-3 and TRBJ2-2, with a tentative D call TRBD2 (7 bases). Trimming removed 4 bases at V and 6 bases at J, with 18 bases between. CDR3 length: 16 amino acids. Germline V gene sequence: CDR1 SGHTA, CDR2 FQGTGA. CDR3 sequence (DNA): TGTGCCAGCAGCTCCACGGGGGGCGGGGGCCCCGGGGAGCTGTTTTTT. This sequence encodes CASSSTGGGGPGELFF.

The chain is built from TRBV5-8 and TRBJ2-5, with 10 bases fitting TRBD1. This CDR3 contains 14 residues. Trimming removed 4 bases from V and 1 base from J; junction bases left unmatched: 1. Germline V gene lookup returns CDR1 SGHTS and CDR2 YDEGEE. CDR3 nucleotide sequence: TGTGCCAGCAGCCGACAGGGGGCCCAAGAGACCCAGTACTTC. As protein: CASSRQGAQETQYF.

This chain joins TRBV3-1 (or the pseudogene TRBV3-2) and TRBJ2-5; 11 nucleotides agree with TRBD2. Trimming removed 1 base from V and 5 bases from J; junction bases left unmatched: 6. The CDR3 has 16 residues. Germline values: CDR1 LGHDT, CDR2 YNNKEL (reference sequence). CDR3 nucleotide sequence: TGTGCCAGCAGCCAAGTTAAGACTAGCGGGAAGGAGACCCAGTACTTC. Translated, it gives CASSQVKTSGKETQYF.

CDR3: CASSKESGTGIRETQYF. CDR3 coding DNA: TGTGCCAGCAGTAAGGAGTCGGGGACAGGGATTCGAGAGACCCAGTACTTC. The V and J genes are TRBV7-6 and TRBJ2-5; 9 bases match TRBD1. This CDR3 comprises 17 residues. Trimming removed 6 bases from V and 4 bases from J; junction bases left unmatched: 15. The germline V gene has CDR1 SGHVS and CDR2 FNYEAQ.

This clone was counted a single time. The CDR3, as DNA: TGTGCCAGCAGCCAAACCGGACAGGGTTATAATTCACCCCTCCACTTT. Protein product: CASSQTGQGYNSPLHF. The rearrangement uses TRBV3-1 (or the pseudogene TRBV3-2) and TRBJ1-6, with 8 bases identical to TRBD1. The V gene's germline CDR1 is LGHDT and CDR2 YNNKEL (reference sequence). V dropped 2 bases and J dropped 4; count of bases not matched to a gene: 4. This CDR3 spans 16 amino acids.

V usage is TRBV6-5 and J usage is TRBJ1-6; D gene ambiguous. The germline gives CDR1 MNHEY, CDR2 SVGAGI. The CDR3 runs to 15 residues. Trimming pared 0 bases from V and 0 bases from J, leaving 3 bases between. CDR3: CASSYSYSYNSPLHF. Here the CDR3 DNA reads TGTGCCAGCAGTTACTCGTACTCCTATAATTCACCCCTCCACTTT.

The chain carries TRBV10-3 and TRBJ2-6, with D unclear. V lost 6 bases and J lost 9, with 9 bases in between. Looked up from germline, CDR1 is ENHRY and CDR2 is SYGVKD. The CDR3 is made up of 12 amino acids. As DNA, the CDR3 is TGTGCCATCAGGGCTCCTAGCAACGTCCTGACTTTC. Its translation is CAIRAPSNVLTF.

V usage is TRBV6-2 or TRBV6-3 and J usage is TRBJ2-7, with D maybe TRBD1 (5 bases). V was trimmed by 0 bases and J by 2 bases, leaving 8 bases between them. The CDR3 runs to 14 residues. Germline loops: CDR1 MNHEY, CDR2 SVGEGT. The CDR3 DNA reads as TGTGCCAGCAGTTACTCTTCCAGGGCCTACGAGCAGTACTTC. Encoded protein: CASSYSSRAYEQYF.

This clone appeared a few times. This sequence joins TRBV4-1 and TRBJ1-5, with a possible D match to TRBD1 (6 bases). This CDR3 comprises 17 residues. Trimming removed 2 bases at V and 7 bases at J, with 21 bases between. Germline CDR1 reads MGHRA; CDR2 reads YSYEKL. The chain's CDR3 is CASSQTYLQGLHQPQHF. CDR3 nucleotide sequence: TGCGCCAGCAGCCAAACTTATCTCCAGGGGCTGCACCAGCCCCAGCATTTT.

With respect to this clone: The sample contains more than one DNA sequence encoding this CDR3. The chain carries TRBV7-2 and TRBJ1-5; TRBD1 matches at 7 bases. With 3 bases clipped from V and 7 bases from J, the junction kept 9 bases outside the gene matches. CDR3 length: 15 amino acids. The V gene's germline CDR1 is SGHTA and CDR2 FQGNSA. The CDR3 is CASSFLTGVGQPQHF. The CDR3 nucleotides are TGTGCCAGCAGCTTTTTAACAGGGGTGGGGCAGCCCCAGCATTTT. The entire variable domain, with the rest obtained from reference TRBV7-2 and TRBJ1-5, is as follows: GAGVSQSPSNKVTEKGKDVELRCDPISGHTALYWYRQSLGQGLEFLIYFQGNSAPDKSGLPSDRFSAERTGGSVSTLTIQRTQQEDSAVYLCASSFLTGVGQPQHFGDGTRLSIL.

This clone was recorded a few times. The chain links TRBV7-9 to TRBJ1-4; TRBD1 aligns across 9 bases. The CDR3 is 15 residues long. Germline V gene sequence: CDR1 SEHNR, CDR2 FQNEAQ (reference sequence). Trimming removed 6 bases from V and 4 bases from J; junction bases left unmatched: 6. CDR3 DNA: TGTGCCAGCAGGATCACGGGACAGGGTAATGAAAAACTGTTTTTT. This sequence encodes CASRITGQGNEKLFF.

This chain joins TRBV6-5 and TRBJ2-2; TRBD1 aligns across 8 bases. V shed 0 bases and J 3 bases; nucleotides not matched to a gene: 3. Germline lookup yields CDR1 MNHEY and CDR2 SVGAGI. The CDR3 length is 16 residues. As DNA, the CDR3 is TGTGCCAGCAGTTACTCATACAGGGGGGACACCGGGGAGCTGTTTTTT. Its protein product is CASSYSYRGDTGELFF.

The V and J genes are TRBV6-6 and TRBJ2-7; TRBD2 matches at 8 bases. Germline CDR1 is MNHNY and CDR2 is SVGAGI (reference sequence). The trim removed 6 bases at V and 4 bases at J, leaving 14 bases unmatched. The CDR3 is 16 amino acids. The CDR3 loop reads CASSPERRLASYEQYF. In nucleotides, the CDR3 is TGTGCCAGCAGCCCCGAACGAAGACTAGCGTCTTACGAGCAGTACTTC.

The chain carries TRBV5-1 and TRBJ1-4, with 8 bases identical to TRBD1. The V and J ends lost 4 bases and 8 bases, in that order; junction bases with no gene match: 7. Germline CDR1 SGHRS, CDR2 YFSETQ. The CDR3 extends over 14 amino acids. CDR3 sequence: CASSRGQGSEKLFF. As DNA, the CDR3 is TGCGCCAGCAGCCGTGGACAGGGATCCGAAAAACTGTTTTTT.

This clone appeared a few times. This chain joins TRBV19 and TRBJ2-3, with a tentative D call TRBD1 (5 bases). The germline CDR1 and CDR2 sequences are LNHDA and SQIVND (reference sequence). The V end was cut by 1 base, the J end by 4 bases, with 9 bases between. CDR3 length: 14 residues. The CDR3 protein is CASSIVAGSDTQYF. For the CDR3, the DNA is TGTGCCAGTAGTATAGTGGCAGGGTCAGATACGCAGTATTTT.

This chain uses TRBV6-5 with TRBJ1-2, with 11 bases matching TRBD1. Trimming removed 6 bases from V and 1 base from J; junction bases left unmatched: 4. Germline V gene sequence: CDR1 MNHEY, CDR2 SVGAGI. CDR3 length: 15 residues. The CDR3 bases are TGTGCCAGCAGCCCGGGACAGGGGGTTAACTATGGCTACACCTTC. Its protein is CASSPGQGVNYGYTF.